Listed here are 26 T cell receptor beta chains from one sample, sequenced in a study of blood T cell repertoires in COVID-19. Sequencing used immunoSEQ multiplex PCR; TCRdb keeps in-frame clones, though not all of them. The sample lists nearly 250,000 clones; 70% to 85% were seen once. The sample taken for sequencing was peripheral blood. These receptors all stem from an elderly woman with acute or convalescent COVID-19.

This chain links TRBV7-5 with TRBJ1-2; the table's D gene call, TRBD1, was not cross checked with the DNA. TRBV7-5 is flagged as a pseudogene. This CDR3 is 19 amino acids long. DNA for the CDR3: TGTGTCAGAAGCTTACTAACGGGACAGGGTCATACCGCTAACTATGGCTACACCTTC. As protein: CVRSLLTGQGHTANYGYTF.

The chain recombines TRBV3-1 (or the pseudogene TRBV3-2) with TRBJ1-3, with 9 nucleotides matching TRBD1. Looked up from germline, CDR1 is LGHDT and CDR2 is YNNKEL (reference sequence). The CDR3 runs to 15 residues. After removal of 4 bases from V and 5 bases from J, the junction contained 6 bases not matched to a gene. CDR3 residues: CASSREDRGRNTIYF. DNA for the CDR3: TGTGCCAGCAGCCGGGAGGACAGGGGCAGAAACACCATATATTTT.

The V and J genes are TRBV18 and TRBJ1-6, with a weak D call TRBD1 (6 bases). V was cut by 3 bases and J by 7 bases, with 13 bases left in between. Germline lookup yields CDR1 KGHSH and CDR2 LQKENI. This CDR3 contains 15 residues. Written as DNA, the CDR3 is TGTGCCAGCTCACCCTTCGAGGGGGGGAATTCACCCCTCCACTTT. It codes for CASSPFEGGNSPLHF.

The rearrangement links TRBV27 to TRBJ2-1; perhaps TRBD2 as D (5 bases). Trimming cost V 9 bases and J 9 bases, with 18 bases left between them. This CDR3 region has 13 residues. CDR1 and CDR2 from the germline V gene are MNHEY and SMNVEV (reference sequence). CDR3 region: CASSLAALGEQFF. CDR3 in DNA: TGTGCCAGTTCTCTAGCTGCCTTGGGTGAGCAGTTCTTC.

This chain links TRBV9 with TRBJ2-7, with a weak D call TRBD2 (6 bases). CDR3 length: 15 residues. CDR1 is SGDLS, CDR2 YYNGEE, per germline. V lost 0 bases and J 5 bases, leaving 15 bases between the germline ends. In DNA form, the CDR3 reads TGTGCCAGCAGCGTAGCGGAGGGTAGTATCCACGAGCAGTACTTC. This translates into CASSVAEGSIHEQYF.

V usage is TRBV5-4 and J usage is TRBJ1-2; 9 bases are a match to TRBD1. This CDR3 spans 14 amino acids. The germline CDR1 and CDR2 sequences are SGHNT and YYREEE (reference sequence). V was clipped by 0 bases and J by 6 bases; unmatched bases: 3. CDR3 in DNA: TGTGCCAGCAGCTTGGTGGGGACAGGGAATGGCTACACCTTC. Encoded protein: CASSLVGTGNGYTF.

The gene calls are TRBV2 and TRBJ1-5, with D maybe TRBD1 (5 bases). Germline values: CDR1 SNHLY, CDR2 FYNNEI. With 4 bases removed from V and 0 bases from J, the gap between germline ends came to 10 bases. This CDR3 contains 15 residues. The CDR3 loop reads CASSADRHSNQPQHF. The CDR3 nucleotides are TGTGCCAGCAGTGCCGACAGACATAGCAATCAGCCCCAGCATTTT.

This clone was observed a single time. The V call is TRBV19, the J call TRBJ1-3; TRBD1 matches at 11 bases. The CDR3 sequence is 15 residues long. V dropped 4 bases and J dropped 2; count of bases not matched to a gene: 1. Germline V lookup: CDR1 LNHDA, CDR2 SQIVND (reference sequence). CDR3 sequence: CASSTDRGPGNTIYF. The CDR3, as DNA: TGTGCCAGTAGTACGGACAGGGGGCCTGGAAACACCATATATTTT.

The genes are TRBV30 and TRBJ1-5; possibly TRBD1 for D (6 bases). The V end lost 2 bases, the J end lost 5 bases, and 13 bases lay between the germline ends. The CDR3 extends over 14 amino acids. The germline V gene has CDR1 GTSNPN and CDR2 SVGIG (reference sequence). The CDR3 coding sequence is TGTGCCTGGAGTTGGGGGGGCGATCATCAGCCCCAGCATTTT. Its translation is CAWSWGGDHQPQHF.

The chain combines TRBV5-5 with TRBJ2-5; the match to TRBD2 covers 8 bases. This CDR3 has 17 amino acids. Germline assignment: CDR1 SGHKS and CDR2 YYEKEE (reference sequence). The V segment lost 5 bases and the J segment 5 bases; nucleotides outside the gene matches: 17. CDR3 coding DNA: TGTGCCAGCAGTAATGGTCCTCAGCGGGGGATAGGTGAGACCCAGTACTTC. The encoded protein is CASSNGPQRGIGETQYF.

This sequence joins TRBV18 and TRBJ1-1, with D possibly TRBD1 on 6 matching bases. CDR3 length: 16 amino acids. Trimming pared 2 bases from V and 2 bases from J, leaving 15 bases between. Germline values: CDR1 KGHSH, CDR2 LQKENI. The CDR3 nucleotides are TGTGCCAGCTCACCAGCACGGACAGAAGTAAACACTGAAGCTTTCTTT. Translation gives CASSPARTEVNTEAFF. The full variable domain, completed using reference TRBV18 and TRBJ1-1, is NAGVMQNPRHLVRRRGQEARLRCSPMKGHSHVYWYRQLPEEGLKFMVYLQKENIIDESGMPKERFSAEFPKEGPSILRIQQVVRGDSAAYFCASSPARTEVNTEAFFGQGTRLTVV.

This chain uses TRBV19 with TRBJ1-5; perhaps TRBD1 as D (5 bases). Germline lookup yields CDR1 LNHDA and CDR2 SQIVND (reference sequence). Between the trimmed V and J ends, which lost 6 bases and 4 bases, there was a span of 16 bases. CDR3 size: 15 residues. Here the CDR3 reads CASRVTRDSNQPQHF. Here the CDR3 DNA reads TGTGCCAGTAGGGTCACCCGGGACTCGAATCAGCCCCAGCATTTT.

The gene calls are TRBV5-8 and TRBJ2-7, with TRBD2 matching 7 bases. The CDR3 totals 15 residues. Germline V gene sequence: CDR1 SGHTS, CDR2 YDEGEE. The ends lost 0 bases at V and 4 bases at J; junction bases unmatched: 7. The CDR3 DNA reads TGTGCCAGCAGCTTGGTTGGCGGGAGTCCGTACGAGCAGTACTTC. Protein product: CASSLVGGSPYEQYF.

This rearrangement joins TRBV7-6 to TRBJ2-1, with D perhaps TRBD1 (5 bases). This CDR3 spans 15 amino acids. With 1 base removed from V and 0 bases from J, the gap between germline ends came to 7 bases. Germline CDR1 SGHVS, CDR2 FNYEAQ. DNA of the CDR3: TGTGCCAGCAGCTTAGGCCAGGGCTCCTACAATGAGCAGTTCTTC. Translating it yields CASSLGQGSYNEQFF.

This clone appeared once. The CDR3 DNA reads as TGCAGCACAGCGGGGGTGGGGTACAATGAGCAGTTCTTC. Amino acid sequence: CSTAGVGYNEQFF. The chain combines TRBV29-1 with TRBJ2-1; 8 bases fit TRBD2. After removal of 8 bases from V and 4 bases from J, the junction contained 7 bases not matched to a gene. From germline, CDR1 is SQVTM and CDR2 ANQGSEA. The CDR3 is made up of 13 amino acids.

This chain connects TRBV7-8 to TRBJ2-7; D remains ambiguous. V shed 5 bases and J shed 7 bases, with 9 bases lying between them. Germline V gene data show CDR1 as SGHVS and CDR2 as FQNEAQ. The length of the CDR3 is 11 residues. The CDR3 sequence: CASSRTKEQYF. The CDR3 nucleotides read TGTGCCAGCAGCCGCACTAAGGAGCAGTACTTC. Using reference TRBV7-8 and TRBJ2-7 for the parts outside the CDR3, the full variable domain is GAGVSQSPRYKVAKRGQDVALRCDPISGHVSLFWYQQALGQGPEFLTYFQNEAQLDKSGLPSDRFFAERPEGSVSTLKIQRTQQEDSAVYLCASSRTKEQYFGPGTRLTVT.

CDR3 sequence: CASSLNPRDEQYF. The DNA for the CDR3 is TGTGCCAGCAGCTTAAATCCGAGGGACGAGCAGTACTTC. This chain links TRBV7-7 with TRBJ2-7; tentatively, D is TRBD2 (5 bases). V was pared by 2 bases and J by 5 bases, with 10 bases between. This CDR3 comprises 13 residues. CDR1 and CDR2 (germline): SSHAT, FNYEAQ (reference sequence). The variable domain in full, with the rest retrieved from reference TRBV7-7 and TRBJ2-7, is GAGVSQSPRYKVTKRGQDVTLRCDPISSHATLYWYQQALGQGPEFLTYFNYEAQPDKSGLPSDRFSAERPEGSISTLTIQRTEQRDSAMYRCASSLNPRDEQYFGPGTRLTVT.

The J gene is TRBJ2-1, the V gene TRBV11-1; tentatively, D is TRBD2 (7 bases). Germline V gene sequence: CDR1 SGHAT, CDR2 FQDESV (reference sequence). The length of the CDR3 is 16 residues. V lost 6 bases, J lost 2 bases, and 17 bases lay in between. In nucleotides, the CDR3 is TGTGCCAGCAGTCCTACTGGGGGGGGCCCCTACAATGAGCAGTTCTTC. Amino acids: CASSPTGGGPYNEQFF. The full variable domain, rest sourced from reference TRBV11-1 and TRBJ2-1, is EAEVAQSPRYKITEKSQAVAFWCDPISGHATLYWYRQILGQGPELLVQFQDESVVDDSQLPKDRFSAERLKGVDSTLKIQPAELGDSAMYLCASSPTGGGPYNEQFFGPGTRLTVL.

The gene calls are TRBV28 and TRBJ2-2, with TRBD2 matching over 9 bases. With V trimmed by 6 bases and J by 5 bases, 4 bases remained unmatched. The CDR3 extends over 14 amino acids. Looked up from germline, CDR1 is MDHEN and CDR2 is SYDVKM. CDR3 residues: CASRISGRTGELFF. As DNA, the CDR3 is TGTGCCAGCAGGATTAGCGGGAGAACCGGGGAGCTGTTTTTT.

The chain couples TRBV7-8 to TRBJ1-6; the D is unclear. Trimming took 1 base from V and 7 from J, leaving 5 bases between them. Germline CDR1 reads SGHVS; CDR2 reads FQNEAQ. The CDR3 sequence is 13 residues long. CDR3 sequence: CASSLGRNSPLHF. CDR3 sequence (DNA): TGTGCCAGCAGCTTAGGCAGAAATTCACCCCTCCACTTT.

V and J are TRBV7-2 and TRBJ2-1; D is possibly TRBD1 (5 bases). The CDR3 covers 16 residues. The germline gives CDR1 SGHTA, CDR2 FQGNSA. V lost 1 base, J lost 5 bases, and 15 bases lay in between. CDR3 coding DNA: TGTGCCAGCAGCTTAGTTCCTTGGGGCGGCGACAATGAGCAGTTCTTC. Its protein is CASSLVPWGGDNEQFF.

This sequence joins TRBV6-2 or TRBV6-3 and TRBJ1-2; no reliable D call. Trimming left V 2 bases short and J 1 base short, with 5 bases between. This CDR3 has 13 amino acids. Germline CDR1 reads MNHEY; CDR2 reads SVGEGT. The CDR3 bases are TGTGCCAGCAGTTACAGCGATAACTATGGCTACACCTTC. This codes for CASSYSDNYGYTF.

The rearrangement uses TRBV29-1 and TRBJ1-1; TRBD1 aligns across 9 bases. Germline CDR1 is SQVTM and CDR2 is ANQGSEA. The CDR3 has 12 residues. J was trimmed by 5 bases and V by 5 bases; bases with no gene match: 3. CDR3: CSVLTGGTEAFF. CDR3 bases: TGCAGCGTTTTGACAGGGGGAACTGAAGCTTTCTTT.

The chain has TRBV28 and TRBJ2-7; no definite D call. From germline, CDR1 is MDHEN and CDR2 SYDVKM. Trimming removed 10 bases at V and 2 bases at J, with 9 bases between. CDR3 length: 11 amino acids. The CDR3 DNA follows: TGTGCCACAATTACGGCCTACGAGCAGTACTTC. It translates to CATITAYEQYF.

The chain employs TRBV7-9 and TRBJ2-3; a possible D gene is TRBD1 (5 bases). Trimming removed 2 bases at V and 6 bases at J, with 12 bases between. This CDR3 has 14 residues. Germline-derived CDR1 and CDR2 are SEHNR and FQNEAQ (reference sequence). In DNA, the CDR3 is TGTGCCAGCAGCTTAATAAGGGGCGCCGATACGCAGTATTTT. Its translation: CASSLIRGADTQYF.

The rearrangement joins TRBV5-4 to TRBJ2-3; weak D call: TRBD2 (6 bases). The V gene lost 0 bases and the J gene lost 0 bases, with 11 bases spanning the gap. This CDR3 region has 16 residues. CDR1 and CDR2 from the germline V gene are SGHNT and YYREEE (reference sequence). CDR3: CASSLGGVGSTDTQYF. The CDR3 region has the DNA TGTGCCAGCAGCTTGGGCGGGGTAGGGAGCACAGATACGCAGTATTTT.